One TCR beta chain is described in this entry. This sample also contains other DNA sequences that code for the same CDR3. The data are from a study of blood T cell repertoires in COVID-19. Across the whole study: In each case, the material was cDNA or gDNA derived from T cells, B-cell-depleted T cells, or PBMCs.

The V and J ends lost 6 bases and 0 bases respectively, with 8 bases between them. The CDR3 runs 13 residues. Per the germline V gene, CDR1 is MDHEN and CDR2 is SYDVKM. Participants' own reports of clinical history determined their cohort assignment. Donors in Cohort 3 who had recovered were those with two negative PCRs, healthcare professional clearance, or resolution of their symptoms. Per the study methods: Nucleated cell counts were estimated from reference gene primer amplification. Libraries were prepared by immunoSEQ multiplex PCR; TCRdb keeps only in-frame clonotypes and omits some of them. V and J calls and clone size come straight from that table; D and trimming were deduced from the DNA. The repertoire holds a few hundred thousand clones, with roughly 90% as singletons.

The sample comprised PBMCs or T cells enriched from blood (not recorded which). The gene calls are TRBV28 and TRBJ1-1, with D maybe TRBD1 (5 bases). This receptor was obtained from a woman in her twenties or thirties who had recovered from COVID-19. The CDR3 sequence: CASSLTVNTEAFF. The CDR3 region has the DNA TGTGCCAGCAGCCTGACAGTGAACACTGAAGCTTTCTTT.